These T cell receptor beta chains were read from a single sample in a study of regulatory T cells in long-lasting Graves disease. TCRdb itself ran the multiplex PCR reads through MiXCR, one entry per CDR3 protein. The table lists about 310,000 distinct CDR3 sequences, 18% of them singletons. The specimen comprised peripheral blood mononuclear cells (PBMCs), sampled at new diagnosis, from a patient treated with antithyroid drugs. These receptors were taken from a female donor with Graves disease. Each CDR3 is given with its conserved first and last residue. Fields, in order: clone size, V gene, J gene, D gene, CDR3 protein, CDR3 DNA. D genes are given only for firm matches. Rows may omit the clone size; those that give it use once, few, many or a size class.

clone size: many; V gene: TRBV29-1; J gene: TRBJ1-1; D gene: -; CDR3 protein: CSAALRAGNTEAFF; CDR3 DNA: TGCAGCGCCGCCTTGAGAGCAGGGAACACTGAAGCTTTCTTT
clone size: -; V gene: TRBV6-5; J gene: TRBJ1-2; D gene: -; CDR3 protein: CASSYSITGQDGYTF; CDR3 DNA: TGTGCCAGCAGTTACTCGATTACAGGGCAGGATGGCTACACCTTC
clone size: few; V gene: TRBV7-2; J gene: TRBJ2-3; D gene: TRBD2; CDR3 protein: CASSLGGREGPPDTQYF; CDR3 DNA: TGTGCCAGCAGCTTAGGAGGGCGGGAGGGGCCACCAGATACGCAGTATTTT
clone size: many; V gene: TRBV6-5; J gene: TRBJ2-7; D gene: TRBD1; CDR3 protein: CASSYPQDRGHEQYF; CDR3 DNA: TGTGCCAGCAGTTACCCCCAGGACAGGGGACACGAGCAGTACTTC
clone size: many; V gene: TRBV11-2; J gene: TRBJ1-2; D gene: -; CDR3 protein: CASSAGDRRIRHYGYTF; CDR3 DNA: TGTGCCAGCAGCGCTGGAGACAGGAGAATTAGGCACTATGGCTACACCTTC
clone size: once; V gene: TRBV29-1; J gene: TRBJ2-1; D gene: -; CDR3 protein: CSGRLFIRNEQFF; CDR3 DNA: TGCAGCGGAAGACTTTTTATTAGGAATGAGCAGTTCTTC
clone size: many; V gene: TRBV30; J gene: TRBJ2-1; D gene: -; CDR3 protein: CAWTRRGRSTSEQFF; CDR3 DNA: TGTGCCTGGACCCGGCGGGGCCGTTCGACTAGTGAGCAGTTCTTC
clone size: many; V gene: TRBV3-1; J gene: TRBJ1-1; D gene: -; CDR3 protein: CASSQVGSREAFF; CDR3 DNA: TGTGCCAGCAGCCAAGTAGGAAGCCGGGAAGCTTTCTTT
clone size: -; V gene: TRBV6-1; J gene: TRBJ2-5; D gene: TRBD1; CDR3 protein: CASAGTVQETQYF; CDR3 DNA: TGTGCCAGCGCCGGGACAGTTCAAGAGACCCAGTACTTC
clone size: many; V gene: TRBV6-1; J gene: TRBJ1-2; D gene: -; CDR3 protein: CASTLTLGSYGYTF; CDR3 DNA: TGTGCCAGCACCCTGACCCTGGGGTCCTATGGCTACACCTTC
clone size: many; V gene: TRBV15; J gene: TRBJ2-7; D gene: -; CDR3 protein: CATSRGLATTSYEQYF; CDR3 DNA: TGTGCCACCAGCAGAGGCCTGGCTACGACATCCTACGAGCAGTACTTC
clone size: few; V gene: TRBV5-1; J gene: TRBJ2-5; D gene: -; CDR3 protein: CASSLGWASDQETQYF; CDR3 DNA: TGCGCCAGCAGCTTGGGTTGGGCTAGCGATCAAGAGACCCAGTACTTC
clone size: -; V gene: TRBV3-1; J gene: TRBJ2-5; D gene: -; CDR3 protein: CASSQGIETQYF; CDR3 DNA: TGTGCCAGCAGCCAAGGGATAGAGACCCAGTACTTC
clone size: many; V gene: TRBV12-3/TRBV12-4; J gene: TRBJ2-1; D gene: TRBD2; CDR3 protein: CASSPPLGLASNNEQFF; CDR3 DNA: TGTGCCAGCAGCCCTCCACTCGGACTAGCGTCAAACAATGAGCAGTTCTTC
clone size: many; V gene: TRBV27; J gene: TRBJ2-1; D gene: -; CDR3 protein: CASIPQGIHNEQFF; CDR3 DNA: TGTGCCAGCATACCCCAAGGGATTCACAATGAGCAGTTCTTC
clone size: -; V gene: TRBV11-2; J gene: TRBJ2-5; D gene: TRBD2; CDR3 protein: CASASGSNPSETQYF; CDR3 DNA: TGTGCCAGCGCTAGCGGGAGTAATCCCTCCGAGACCCAGTACTTC
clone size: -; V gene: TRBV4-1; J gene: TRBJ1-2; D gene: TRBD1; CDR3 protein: CASSQDRQGASGYTF; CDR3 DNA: TGCGCCAGCAGCCAAGATAGGCAGGGGGCAAGCGGCTACACCTTC
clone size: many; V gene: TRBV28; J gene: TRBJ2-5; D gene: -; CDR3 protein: CASSLGSVEETQYF; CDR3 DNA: TGTGCCAGCAGTTTAGGATCGGTAGAAGAGACCCAGTACTTC
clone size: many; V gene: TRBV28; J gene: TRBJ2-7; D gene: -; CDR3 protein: CASTFSDSYEQYF; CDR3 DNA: TGTGCCAGCACTTTTTCGGACTCCTACGAGCAGTACTTC
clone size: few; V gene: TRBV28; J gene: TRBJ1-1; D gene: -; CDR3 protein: CAGSFAILGQDFNTEAFF; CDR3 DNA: TGTGCCGGCAGTTTTGCCATCCTCGGCCAGGACTTCAACACTGAAGCTTTCTTT
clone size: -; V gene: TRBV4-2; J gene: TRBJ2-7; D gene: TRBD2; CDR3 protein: CASSQGPGLVTNEQYF; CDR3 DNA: TGTGCCAGCAGCCAAGGGCCGGGACTAGTGACGAACGAGCAGTACTTC
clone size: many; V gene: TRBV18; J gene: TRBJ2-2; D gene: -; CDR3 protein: CASSPDLARRAGELFF; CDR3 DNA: TGTGCCAGCTCACCCGACTTAGCCCGGCGCGCCGGGGAGCTGTTTTTT
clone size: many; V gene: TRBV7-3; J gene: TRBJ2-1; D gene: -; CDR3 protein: CASSLKPSSYNEQFF; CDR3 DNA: TGTGCCAGCAGCTTAAAGCCGAGCTCCTACAATGAGCAGTTCTTC
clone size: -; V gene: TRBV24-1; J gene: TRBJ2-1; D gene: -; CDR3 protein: CATSDPGPSSYNEQFF; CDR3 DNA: TGTGCCACCAGTGATCCGGGACCGAGCTCCTACAATGAGCAGTTCTTC
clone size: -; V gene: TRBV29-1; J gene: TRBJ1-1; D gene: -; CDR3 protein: CSVVKDLNTEAFF; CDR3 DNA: TGCAGCGTTGTTAAGGACTTGAACACTGAAGCTTTCTTT
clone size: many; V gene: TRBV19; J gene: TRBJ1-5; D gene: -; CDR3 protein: CASSIDQGRAWQPQHF; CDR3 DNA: TGTGCCAGTAGTATAGACCAGGGCAGGGCATGGCAGCCCCAGCATTTT
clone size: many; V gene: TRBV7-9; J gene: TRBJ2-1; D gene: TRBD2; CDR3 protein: CASSLAVSGIEQFF; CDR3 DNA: TGTGCCAGCAGCTTAGCGGTTAGCGGGATTGAGCAGTTCTTC
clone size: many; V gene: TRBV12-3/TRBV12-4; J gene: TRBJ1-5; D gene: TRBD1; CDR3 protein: CASSKGTVSNQPQHF; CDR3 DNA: TGTGCCAGCAGCAAAGGGACAGTTAGCAATCAGCCCCAGCATTTT
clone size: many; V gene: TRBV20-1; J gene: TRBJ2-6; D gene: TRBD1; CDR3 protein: CSARQGAGANVLTF; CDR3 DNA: TGCAGTGCCAGACAGGGGGCCGGGGCCAACGTCCTGACTTTC
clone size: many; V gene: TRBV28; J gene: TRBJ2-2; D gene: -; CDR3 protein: CAGGQANTGELFF; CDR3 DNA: TGTGCCGGGGGACAAGCGAACACCGGGGAGCTGTTTTTT
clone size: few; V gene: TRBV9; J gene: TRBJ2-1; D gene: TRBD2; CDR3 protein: CASSVDSRGVWNEQFF; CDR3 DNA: TGTGCCAGCAGCGTAGACTCGCGGGGGGTTTGGAATGAGCAGTTCTTC
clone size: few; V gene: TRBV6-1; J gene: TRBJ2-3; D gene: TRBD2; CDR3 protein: CAIGTSADTQYF; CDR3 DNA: TGTGCCATTGGGACTAGCGCAGATACGCAGTATTTT
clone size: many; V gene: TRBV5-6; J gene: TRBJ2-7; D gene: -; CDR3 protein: CASSLAQITYEQYF; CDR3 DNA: TGTGCCAGCAGCTTGGCTCAGATAACCTACGAGCAGTACTTC
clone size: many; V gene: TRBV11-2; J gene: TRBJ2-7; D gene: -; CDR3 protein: CASSRPGAAHEQYF; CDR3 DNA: TGTGCCAGCAGCCGCCCCGGGGCTGCTCACGAGCAGTACTTC
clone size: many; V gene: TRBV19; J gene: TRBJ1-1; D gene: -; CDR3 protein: CASSRTKNTEAFF; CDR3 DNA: TGTGCCAGTTCCCGGACAAAGAACACTGAAGCTTTCTTT